The rows below give T cell receptor beta chains drawn from one sample of a study of cytomegalovirus exposure and HLA in healthy donors. TCRdb's table, derived via immunoSEQ multiplex PCR, lists solely in-frame clones and lacks some. This sample yields about 55,000 clones, of which about 82% are seen a single time; 1.6% belongs to the top ten. Sequencing was done on a sample of PBMCs. The origin of the receptors is a man younger than 40 in good health and CMV-seronegative. Each CDR3 is given with its conserved first and last residue. A D gene is named only where the DNA matches it firmly. The size entry is marked missing in some rows and otherwise reads once, few, many or a size class.

V gene	J gene	clone size	D gene	CDR3 protein	CDR3 DNA
TRBV30	TRBJ1-3	NA	NA	CAWSVRGIQRDTIYF	TGTGCCTGGAGTGTACGGGGTATTCAACGGGACACCATATATTTT
TRBV6-5	TRBJ1-2	once	NA	CASSYSLGRGGGYTF	TGTGCCAGCAGTTACTCACTGGGCCGGGGGGGTGGCTACACCTTC
TRBV7-2	TRBJ1-2	NA	NA	CASSSGQYYGYTF	TGTGCCAGCAGCTCCGGACAGTACTATGGCTACACCTTC
TRBV6-6	TRBJ1-4	NA	NA	CASSYSQGLDEKLFF	TGTGCCAGCAGTTACTCCCAGGGTTTGGATGAAAAACTGTTTTTT
TRBV7-9	TRBJ2-1	NA	NA	CASSPLARSYNEQFF	TGTGCCAGCAGCCCTTTAGCGAGATCCTACAATGAGCAGTTCTTC
TRBV18	TRBJ1-4	NA	TRBD1	CASSPGTGTLTNEKLFF	TGTGCCAGCTCACCAGGGACAGGGACTTTAACTAATGAAAAACTGTTTTTT
TRBV29-1	TRBJ2-1	NA	TRBD2	CSDSIAGGDNEQFF	TGCAGCGATAGTATAGCGGGAGGTGACAATGAGCAGTTCTTC
TRBV6-5	TRBJ1-1	NA	TRBD1	CASSYGTGGSGAEAFF	TGTGCCAGCAGTTACGGGACAGGGGGCTCTGGGGCTGAAGCTTTCTTT
TRBV5-8	TRBJ2-2	few	NA	CASSLGSGAGELFF	TGTGCCAGCAGCTTGGGTTCGGGGGCCGGGGAGCTGTTTTTT
TRBV6-5	TRBJ1-1	few	NA	CASSYSGADLNTEAFF	TGTGCCAGCAGTTACTCAGGGGCGGATCTGAACACTGAAGCTTTCTTT
TRBV10-3	TRBJ2-1	few	TRBD2	CAISESTGTSGSGNEQFF	TGTGCCATCAGTGAGTCGACAGGGACTAGCGGGAGCGGCAATGAGCAGTTCTTC
TRBV4-3	TRBJ1-1	NA	NA	CASSRLGRWDTEAFF	TGCGCCAGCAGCCGGTTGGGCCGATGGGACACTGAAGCTTTCTTT
TRBV6-5	TRBJ1-5	NA	NA	CASRRTASNQPQHF	TGTGCCAGCAGGCGGACAGCTAGCAATCAGCCCCAGCATTTT
TRBV6-6	TRBJ2-3	NA	NA	CASRTTGSGADTQYF	TGTGCCAGCAGGACCACAGGATCGGGTGCAGATACGCAGTATTTT
TRBV6-5	TRBJ2-7	NA	TRBD1	CASSYADRGRYEQYF	TGTGCCAGCAGTTACGCGGACAGGGGGCGCTACGAGCAGTACTTC
TRBV11-3	TRBJ2-7	once	TRBD2	CASSPKSASGSYEQYF	TGTGCCAGCAGCCCCAAATCGGCTAGCGGGAGCTACGAGCAGTACTTC
TRBV5-1	TRBJ2-1	NA	TRBD2	CASSISGTSGGAPTNEQFF	TGCGCCAGCAGCATCTCCGGGACTAGCGGGGGAGCGCCCACCAATGAGCAGTTCTTC
TRBV7-2	TRBJ2-1	NA	NA	CASSLAPGYNEQFF	TGTGCCAGCAGCTTAGCGCCAGGCTACAATGAGCAGTTCTTC
TRBV2	TRBJ2-7	NA	TRBD2	CASRLTSGGPTLGEQYF	TGTGCCAGCAGATTGACTAGCGGGGGCCCCACGTTAGGCGAGCAGTACTTC
TRBV9	TRBJ2-3	NA	TRBD2	CASSVTSGTDTQYF	TGTGCCAGCAGCGTAACTAGCGGGACAGATACGCAGTATTTT
TRBV6-1	TRBJ2-7	NA	TRBD1	CASRLGGEYEQYF	TGTGCCAGCAGACTAGGGGGCGAATACGAGCAGTACTTC
TRBV6-6	TRBJ1-2	NA	NA	CASSYDTGRGGYTF	TGTGCCAGCAGTTACGATACAGGGCGCGGTGGCTACACCTTC
TRBV28	TRBJ1-2	NA	NA	CASYGGDYGYTF	TGTGCCAGCTATGGGGGGGACTATGGCTACACCTTC
TRBV28	TRBJ1-2	NA	NA	CASSLVAVGYTF	TGTGCCAGCAGTCTCGTCGCAGTAGGCTACACCTTC
TRBV5-1	TRBJ1-2	NA	TRBD1	CASSSGQDYGYTF	TGCGCCAGCAGCTCGGGACAGGACTATGGCTACACCTTC
TRBV28	TRBJ2-1	NA	NA	CASSPPGDYNEQFF	TGTGCCAGCAGCCCCCCGGGGGACTACAATGAGCAGTTCTTC
TRBV28	TRBJ1-5	NA	NA	CASNAPAGGEQPQHF	TGTGCCAGCAACGCACCGGCGGGGGGCGAACAGCCCCAGCATTTT
TRBV15	TRBJ2-7	few	NA	CATSSSGTYEQYF	TGTGCCACCAGCAGTTCGGGGACCTACGAGCAGTACTTC
TRBV5-1	TRBJ2-5	NA	TRBD2	CASSLGPAGGSETQYF	TGCGCCAGCAGCTTAGGGCCAGCGGGAGGCTCAGAGACCCAGTACTTC
TRBV10-2	TRBJ1-2	NA	NA	CASSDLNSNYGYTF	TGCGCCAGCAGTGATCTTAATTCTAATTATGGCTACACCTTC
TRBV30	TRBJ2-1	once	NA	CALKLRGKTYNEQFF	TGTGCCCTTAAATTGAGGGGGAAAACCTACAATGAGCAGTTCTTC
TRBV29-1	TRBJ1-1	NA	NA	CSVSTAINTEAFF	TGCAGCGTTTCGACAGCAATTAACACTGAAGCTTTCTTT
TRBV7-9	TRBJ2-3	once	NA	CASSLGSGHTQYF	TGTGCCAGCAGCTTAGGTTCAGGGCATACGCAGTATTTT
TRBV30	TRBJ1-6	NA	NA	CAWSFSRGAISPLHF	TGTGCCTGGAGTTTCTCCCGGGGGGCAATTTCACCCCTCCACTTT
TRBV7-9	TRBJ1-5	NA	TRBD1	CASSLGGTGGVGQPQHF	TGTGCCAGCAGCTTAGGTGGGACAGGGGGCGTGGGCCAGCCCCAGCATTTT
TRBV7-8	TRBJ2-3	NA	TRBD1	CASSFQGVVATDTQYF	TGTGCCAGCAGCTTTCAGGGGGTGGTGGCCACAGATACGCAGTATTTT
TRBV6-5	TRBJ1-2	few	NA	CASSYSGGPNGYTF	TGTGCCAGCAGTTACTCGGGAGGACCCAATGGCTACACCTTC
TRBV6-5	TRBJ1-1	few	NA	CASSYSRGMNTEAFF	TGTGCCAGCAGTTACTCGCGGGGGATGAACACTGAAGCTTTCTTT
TRBV11-3	TRBJ1-2	once	TRBD1	CASSFGGGRINYGYTF	TGTGCCAGCAGCTTTGGAGGGGGCCGAATAAACTATGGCTACACCTTC
TRBV4-3	TRBJ2-1	NA	TRBD2	CASSQDPLAGGQDEQFF	TGCGCCAGCAGCCAAGATCCTCTAGCGGGGGGGCAGGATGAGCAGTTCTTC
TRBV19	TRBJ1-2	once	TRBD1	CASIDTGALYYGYTF	TGTGCCAGTATCGACACAGGGGCACTATACTATGGCTACACCTTC
TRBV12-5	TRBJ1-3	NA	TRBD1	CASGEGTVSGNTIYF	TGTGCTAGTGGGGAAGGGACAGTCTCTGGAAACACCATATATTTT
TRBV9	TRBJ2-7	NA	TRBD2	CASSVSTGGPMYEQYF	TGTGCCAGCAGCGTATCAACGGGAGGGCCAATGTACGAGCAGTACTTC
TRBV4-3	TRBJ1-2	NA	TRBD1	CASSPGRGQPEQYGYTF	TGCGCCAGCAGCCCGGGAAGGGGGCAGCCAGAACAATATGGCTACACCTTC
TRBV11-2	TRBJ2-5	NA	TRBD1	CASSNDGTGVPGETQYF	TGTGCCAGCAGCAACGACGGTACAGGGGTCCCCGGAGAGACCCAGTACTTC